This T cell receptor beta chain was recovered during a study of shared clonotypes between healthy human individuals. Comment on this clone: The target antigen is unknown.

Study observations and caveats: Since donors were few, the genetic and exposure-history diversity represented was limited. Sequencing depth was predicted to influence how clonotypes are shared among donors. The naive CD4 repertoires of a few donors were compared, and around 5% of clonotypes were shared.

Per the germline V gene, CDR1 is GTSNPN and CDR2 is SVGIG (reference sequence). This CDR3 contains 15 residues. The V and J ends lost 1 base and 2 bases respectively, with 11 bases between them. Clones were read by immunoSEQ multiplex PCR, and TCRdb kept only the in-frame ones, dropping some. Of 1.5 million to 2.5 million clones in the sample, just under 95% were seen once. Terminally differentiated effector memory CD45RA+ cells were left out of the naive CD8 fraction, which was CD45RO-negative and positively selected for CCR7. This TCR was recovered from a man aged 18 to 35 in good health. The V call is TRBV30, the J call TRBJ2-2; D might be TRBD1 (5 bases). Source material: naive CD8+ T cells sorted from blood. The CDR3 coding sequence is TGTGCCTGGAGTGAGGCAGGGTCAAACACCGGGGAGCTGTTTTTT. Protein: CAWSEAGSNTGELFF.